The T cell receptor (beta chain) under discussion was sequenced for a study of T-cell reconstitution after alpha-beta-depleted transplantation in children. As it was prepared, the TCRbeta library received unique molecular identifiers. TCRdb recomputed calls from the PCR reads with MiXCR, one row per CDR3 protein. The sample shows approximately 230,000 distinct CDR3 sequences, roughly a quarter of them seen only once. A few counts support this clonotype. Germline CDR1 LGHDT, CDR2 YNNKEL (reference sequence). With 2 bases removed from V and 4 bases from J, the gap between germline ends came to 15 bases. CDR3 length equals 15 residues.

The V gene is TRBV3-1, the J gene TRBJ2-7, with D possibly TRBD1 on 6 matching bases. The specimen was PBMCs, mostly from graft donor cells, collected 360 days after TCRalphabeta/CD19-depleted stem cell transplant. This TCR was sampled from a female patient under 10 years old who had a stem cell transplant for congenital amegakaryocytic thrombocytopenia, so the T cells may come from the graft donor. The CDR3 nucleotides are TGTGCCAGCAGCCAATCTGCAGGGGTTTGGTACGAGCAGTACTTC. This sequence encodes CASSQSAGVWYEQYF.